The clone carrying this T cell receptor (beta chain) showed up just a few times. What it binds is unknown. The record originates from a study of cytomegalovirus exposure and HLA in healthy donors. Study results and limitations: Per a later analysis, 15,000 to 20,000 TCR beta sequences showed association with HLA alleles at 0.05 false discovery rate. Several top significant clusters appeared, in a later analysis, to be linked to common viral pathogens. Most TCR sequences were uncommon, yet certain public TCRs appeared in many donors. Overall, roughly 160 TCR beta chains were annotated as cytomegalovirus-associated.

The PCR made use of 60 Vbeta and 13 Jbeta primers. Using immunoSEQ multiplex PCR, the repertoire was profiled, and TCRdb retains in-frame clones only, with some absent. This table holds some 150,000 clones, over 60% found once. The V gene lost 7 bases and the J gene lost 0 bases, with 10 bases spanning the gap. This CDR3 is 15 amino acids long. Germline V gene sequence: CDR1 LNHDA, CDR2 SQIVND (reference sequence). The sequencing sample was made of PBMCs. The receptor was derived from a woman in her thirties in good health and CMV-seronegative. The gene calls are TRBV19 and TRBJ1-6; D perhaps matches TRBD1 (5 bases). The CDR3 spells CASTMGGSYNSPLHF. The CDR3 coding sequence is TGTGCCAGTACCATGGGGGGCTCCTATAATTCACCCCTCCACTTT.